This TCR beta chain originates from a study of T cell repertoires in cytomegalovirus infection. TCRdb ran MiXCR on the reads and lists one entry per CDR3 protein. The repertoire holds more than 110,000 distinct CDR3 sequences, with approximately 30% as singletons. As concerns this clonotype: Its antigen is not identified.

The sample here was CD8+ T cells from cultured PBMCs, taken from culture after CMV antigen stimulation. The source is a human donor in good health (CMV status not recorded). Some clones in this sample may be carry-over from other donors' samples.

CDR3 loop: CASIVGNQPQHF. The CDR3 DNA sequence: TGTGCCAGTATTGTTGGAAATCAGCCCCAGCATTTT. V is TRBV19 and J is TRBJ1-5; no clear D. Per germline, CDR1 LNHDA and CDR2 SQIVND (reference sequence). V was shortened by 7 bases and J by 4 bases, with 8 bases between the two germline ends. The CDR3 contains 12 residues.